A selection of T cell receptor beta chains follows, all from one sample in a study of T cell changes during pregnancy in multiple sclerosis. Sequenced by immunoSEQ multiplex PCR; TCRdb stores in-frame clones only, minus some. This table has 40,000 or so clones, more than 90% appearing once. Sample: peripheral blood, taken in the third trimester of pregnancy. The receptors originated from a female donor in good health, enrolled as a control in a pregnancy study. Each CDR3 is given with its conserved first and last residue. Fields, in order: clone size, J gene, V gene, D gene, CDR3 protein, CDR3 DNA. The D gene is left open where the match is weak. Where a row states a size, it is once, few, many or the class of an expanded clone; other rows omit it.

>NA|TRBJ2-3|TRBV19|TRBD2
CASKLAGSTDTQYF
TGTGCCAGTAAGCTAGCGGGAAGCACAGATACGCAGTATTTT
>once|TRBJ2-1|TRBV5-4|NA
CASSLIRGEVEQFF
TGTGCCAGCAGCTTAATCAGGGGGGAGGTTGAGCAGTTCTTC
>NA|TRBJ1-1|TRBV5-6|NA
CASSLEPLQVTEAFF
TGTGCCAGCAGCTTGGAACCCTTACAGGTCACTGAAGCTTTCTTT
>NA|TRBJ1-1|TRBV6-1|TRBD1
CATSTSGTGGAAAFF
TGTGCCACCAGTACTAGTGGGACAGGGGGCGCGGCCGCTTTCTTT
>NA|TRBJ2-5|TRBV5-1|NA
CASSNGRLAERETQYF
TGCGCCAGCAGCAATGGGCGGCTAGCTGAGAGGGAGACCCAGTACTTC
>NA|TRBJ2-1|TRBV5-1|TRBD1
CASSSPGQGSYEQFF
TGCGCCAGCAGCTCTCCGGGACAGGGGTCATATGAGCAGTTCTTC
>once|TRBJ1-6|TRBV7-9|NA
CASSLPGAGSPLHF
TGTGCCAGCAGCTTGCCAGGGGCAGGGTCACCCCTCCACTTT
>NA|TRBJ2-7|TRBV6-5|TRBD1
CASSRDSYEQYF
TGTGCCAGCAGCCGGGACAGTTACGAGCAGTACTTC
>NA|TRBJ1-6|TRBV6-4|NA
CASSRGDNSPLHF
TGTGCCAGCAGCAGGGGTGACAATTCACCCCTCCACTTT
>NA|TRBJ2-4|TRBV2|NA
CASSEGSGLIAKNIQYF
TGTGCCAGCAGTGAAGGTTCCGGACTAATAGCCAAAAACATTCAGTACTTC
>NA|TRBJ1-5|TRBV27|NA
CASSFSGSLQPQHF
TGTGCCAGCAGTTTTTCAGGGTCGCTACAGCCCCAGCATTTT
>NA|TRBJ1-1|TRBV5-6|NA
CASSLVWDTLGREAFF
TGTGCCAGCAGCTTGGTCTGGGACACACTGGGTCGGGAAGCTTTCTTT
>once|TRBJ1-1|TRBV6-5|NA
CASSYASERTEAFF
TGTGCCAGCAGTTACGCCTCGGAGCGCACTGAAGCTTTCTTT
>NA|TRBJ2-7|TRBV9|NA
CASSSPSSEYEQYF
TGTGCCAGCAGCTCCCCTTCGTCGGAGTACGAGCAGTACTTC
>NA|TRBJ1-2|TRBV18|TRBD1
CASSPDYETGTLYYGYTF
TGTGCCAGCTCACCAGATTACGAGACAGGGACCCTTTACTATGGCTACACCTTC
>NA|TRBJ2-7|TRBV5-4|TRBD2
CASSLVGGSSYEQYF
TGTGCCAGCAGCTTGGTGGGGGGGAGCTCCTACGAGCAGTACTTC
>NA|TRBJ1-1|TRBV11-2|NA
CASSFPPTGGGTEAFF
TGTGCCAGCAGCTTCCCTCCTACAGGTGGTGGAACTGAAGCTTTCTTT
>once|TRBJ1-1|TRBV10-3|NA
CAISTGRNTEAFF
TGTGCCATCAGTACAGGGAGAAACACTGAAGCTTTCTTT
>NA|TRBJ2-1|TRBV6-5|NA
CASSYSASTNEQFF
TGTGCCAGCAGTTACTCGGCTAGTACGAATGAGCAGTTCTTC
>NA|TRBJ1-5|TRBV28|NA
CASSRRGGGSNQPQHF
TGTGCCAGCAGCCGCCGGGGGGGCGGGAGCAATCAGCCCCAGCATTTT
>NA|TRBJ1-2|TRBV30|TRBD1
CAWSVDRGENYGYTF
TGTGCCTGGAGTGTGGACAGGGGCGAAAACTATGGCTACACCTTC
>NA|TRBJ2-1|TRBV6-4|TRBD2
CASSALAGGYNEQFF
TGTGCCAGCAGTGCATTGGCGGGGGGTTACAATGAGCAGTTCTTC
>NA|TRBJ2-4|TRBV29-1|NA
CSVGYRDNIQYF
TGCAGCGTTGGATACCGGGATAACATTCAGTACTTC
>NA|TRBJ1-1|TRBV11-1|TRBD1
CASSLGQGASNTEAFF
TGTGCCAGCAGCTTAGGCCAGGGGGCATCGAACACTGAAGCTTTCTTT
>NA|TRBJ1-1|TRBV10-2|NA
CASGQGNGPEAFF
TGCGCCAGCGGGCAGGGTAACGGACCTGAAGCTTTCTTT
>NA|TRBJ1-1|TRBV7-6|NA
CASSAGVNTEAFF
TGTGCCAGCAGCGCAGGGGTGAACACTGAAGCTTTCTTT
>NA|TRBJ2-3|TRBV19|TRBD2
CASKAGVDTQYF
TGTGCCAGTAAGGCGGGAGTAGATACGCAGTATTTT
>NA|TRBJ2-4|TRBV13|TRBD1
CASSRFTIGQGRATKNIQYF
TGTGCCAGCAGTCGTTTTACAATTGGACAGGGGCGGGCGACCAAAAACATTCAGTACTTC
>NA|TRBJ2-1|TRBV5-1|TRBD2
CASHRLAGDHEQFF
TGCGCCAGCCATAGACTAGCGGGAGACCATGAGCAGTTCTTC
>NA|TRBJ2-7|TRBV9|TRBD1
CASSVGGQGREQYF
TGTGCCAGCAGCGTAGGGGGACAGGGCCGCGAGCAGTACTTC
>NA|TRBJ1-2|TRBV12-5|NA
CASGLGGGYGYTF
TGTGCTAGTGGTTTGGGTGGAGGCTATGGCTACACCTTC
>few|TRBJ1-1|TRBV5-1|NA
CASSLGPTNTEAFF
TGCGCCAGCAGCTTGGGTCCGACAAACACTGAAGCTTTCTTT
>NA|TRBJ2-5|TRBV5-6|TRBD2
CASSPGLAGGLETQYF
TGTGCCAGCAGCCCGGGACTAGCGGGGGGGCTGGAGACCCAGTACTTC
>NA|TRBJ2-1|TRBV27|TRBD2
CASSSLLTSGRGVEQFF
TGTGCCAGCAGTTCTCTTTTGACTAGCGGGAGGGGGGTTGAGCAGTTCTTC
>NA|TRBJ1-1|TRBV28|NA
CASSLLGGGTEAFF
TGTGCCAGCAGTTTACTCGGTGGCGGCACTGAAGCTTTCTTT
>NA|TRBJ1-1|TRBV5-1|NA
CASSSGLNTEAFF
TGCGCCAGCAGCTCTGGCCTCAACACTGAAGCTTTCTTT
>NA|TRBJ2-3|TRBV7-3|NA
CASSLGDSKDTQYF
TGTGCCAGCAGCTTAGGCGACAGTAAGGATACGCAGTATTTT
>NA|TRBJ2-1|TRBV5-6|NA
CASSLGLARPNEQFF
TGTGCCAGCAGCTTGGGGCTAGCGCGCCCCAATGAGCAGTTCTTC
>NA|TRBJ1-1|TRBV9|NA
CASSVASEQGPRAEAFF
TGTGCCAGCAGCGTAGCTTCCGAACAGGGCCCAAGGGCTGAAGCTTTCTTT
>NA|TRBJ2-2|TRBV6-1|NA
CASRRDGLTGELFF
TGTGCCAGCCGGCGGGACGGACTAACCGGGGAGCTGTTTTTT
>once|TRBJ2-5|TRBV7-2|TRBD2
CASSFGGETQYF
TGTGCCAGCAGCTTCGGGGGGGAGACCCAGTACTTC
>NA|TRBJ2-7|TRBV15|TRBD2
CATSRDRFGRVYEQYF
TGTGCCACCAGCAGAGATCGGTTTGGGAGGGTCTACGAGCAGTACTTC
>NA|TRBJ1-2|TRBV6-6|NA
CASSYSPGDSGYTF
TGTGCCAGCAGTTACTCTCCCGGGGACTCTGGCTACACCTTC
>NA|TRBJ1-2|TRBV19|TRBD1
CASSSTGRNYGYTF
TGTGCCAGTAGTTCGACAGGGAGGAACTATGGCTACACCTTC
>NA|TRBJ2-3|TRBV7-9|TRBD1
CASSTGTGDTDTQYF
TGTGCCAGCAGCACCGGGACAGGGGACACAGATACGCAGTATTTT
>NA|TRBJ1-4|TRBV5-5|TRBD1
CASSSTGTGYEKLFF
TGTGCCAGCAGCTCAACCGGGACAGGGTATGAAAAACTGTTTTTT
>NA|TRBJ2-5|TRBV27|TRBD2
CASSLPGGETQYF
TGTGCCAGCAGTTTACCGGGAGGAGAGACCCAGTACTTC
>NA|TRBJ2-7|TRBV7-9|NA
CASSFPRGIPSYEQYF
TGTGCCAGCAGCTTCCCGCGGGGAATCCCTTCCTACGAGCAGTACTTC
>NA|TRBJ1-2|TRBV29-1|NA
CSVMTDNYGYTF
TGCAGCGTGATGACAGATAACTATGGCTACACCTTC
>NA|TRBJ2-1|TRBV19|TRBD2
CATRLGLAAAEQFF
TGTGCCACCCGTTTGGGACTAGCGGCGGCTGAGCAGTTCTTC
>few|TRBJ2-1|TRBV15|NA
CATSRDEGEGEFF
TGTGCCACCAGCAGAGACGAAGGGGAGGGGGAGTTCTTC
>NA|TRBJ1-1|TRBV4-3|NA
CASSQGRGFGTEAFF
TGCGCCAGCAGCCAAGGGAGAGGGTTCGGCACTGAAGCTTTCTTT
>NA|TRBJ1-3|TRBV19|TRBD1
CATGDRGLSGNTIYF
TGTGCCACCGGGGACAGGGGACTCTCTGGAAACACCATATATTTT
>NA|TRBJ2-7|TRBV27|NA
CASSPRQDGYEQYF
TGTGCCAGCAGCCCTCGACAGGACGGCTACGAGCAGTACTTC
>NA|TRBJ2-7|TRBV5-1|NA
CASSKGLLSYEQYF
TGCGCCAGCAGCAAGGGACTCCTCTCCTACGAGCAGTACTTC